These 5 T cell receptor beta chains share one sample of origin, sequenced in a study of CD4 T cells in relation to SARS-CoV-2 and coronaviruses. Their cognate antigens are unknown. Sequencing used immunoSEQ multiplex PCR; TCRdb keeps in-frame clones, though not all of them. The sample holds 15,000 to 20,000 clones; approximately 82% are singletons and the top ten take about 10%. Before the COVID-19 pandemic, during about 2011-2019, CD4+ T cells were taken from unexposed donors. The cells were cultured for over eight days before CD4+ T cells were isolated. The sample taken for sequencing was CD4+ T cells from PBMCs, cultured in vitro. Receptors were obtained from a human donor in good health.

V usage is TRBV24-1 and J usage is TRBJ2-2; 12 bases align to TRBD1. V dropped 5 bases and J dropped 0; count of bases not matched to a gene: 6. Germline values: CDR1 KGHDR, CDR2 SFDVKD. The CDR3 is made up of 18 amino acids. In DNA, the CDR3 is TGTGCCACCAGTGTTGGGACAGGGGGCCTATCGAACACCGGGGAGCTGTTTTTT. Its protein is CATSVGTGGLSNTGELFF.

The V gene is TRBV2, the J gene TRBJ1-5; 7 nucleotides match TRBD1. Unmatched junction bases numbered 5, after V lost 6 bases and J lost 3 bases. The CDR3 is 14 amino acids. Germline CDR1 and CDR2: SNHLY and FYNNEI. The CDR3 protein is CASRGDSSNQPQHF. CDR3 sequence (DNA): TGTGCCAGCAGGGGGGACAGCTCCAATCAGCCCCAGCATTTT.

This chain connects TRBV5-1 to TRBJ2-5; no definite D call. CDR1 SGHRS and CDR2 YFSETQ come from the germline V gene. The CDR3 consists of 14 residues. V was clipped by 5 bases and J by 1 base, with 12 bases between them. CDR3 coding DNA: TGCGCCAGCAGGGTGCCGACGGGCCAAGAGACCCAGTACTTC. Translation: CASRVPTGQETQYF.

The J gene is TRBJ1-2, the V gene TRBV28; 8 positions match TRBD1. The CDR3 runs to 16 residues. The germline V gene has CDR1 MDHEN and CDR2 SYDVKM. The ends lost 4 bases at V and 5 bases at J; junction bases unmatched: 12. CDR3 loop: CASSSLPGQAYYGYTF. In nucleotides, the CDR3 is TGTGCCAGCAGTTCACTTCCGGGACAGGCCTATTATGGCTACACCTTC.

This clone was counted between two and nine times. This chain links TRBV4-1 with TRBJ2-2; 11 bases fit TRBD2. The CDR3 loop spans 16 amino acids. Germline CDR1 MGHRA, CDR2 YSYEKL. Losses at the gene ends were 7 bases for V and 3 bases for J; bases not matched to a gene: 7. In DNA, the CDR3 is TGCGCCAGCACCCGTAGCGGGAGGGCCGACACCGGGGAGCTGTTTTTT. Translating it yields CASTRSGRADTGELFF.